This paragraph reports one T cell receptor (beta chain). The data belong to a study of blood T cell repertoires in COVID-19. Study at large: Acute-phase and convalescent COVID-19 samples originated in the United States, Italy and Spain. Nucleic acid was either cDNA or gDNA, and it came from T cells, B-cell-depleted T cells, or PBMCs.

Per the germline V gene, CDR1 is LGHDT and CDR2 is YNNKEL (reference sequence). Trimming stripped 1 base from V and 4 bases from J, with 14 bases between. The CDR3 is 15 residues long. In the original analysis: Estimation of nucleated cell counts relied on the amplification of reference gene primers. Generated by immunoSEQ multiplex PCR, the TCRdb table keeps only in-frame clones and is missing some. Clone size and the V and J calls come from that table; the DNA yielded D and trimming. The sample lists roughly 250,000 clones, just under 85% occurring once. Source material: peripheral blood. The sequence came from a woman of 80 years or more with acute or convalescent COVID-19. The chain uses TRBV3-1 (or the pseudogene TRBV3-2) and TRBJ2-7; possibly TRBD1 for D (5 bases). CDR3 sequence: CASSQGGIRPYEQYF. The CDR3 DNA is TGTGCCAGCAGCCAAGGGGGCATTAGACCGTACGAGCAGTACTTC.